This TCR beta chain was identified during a study of blood T cell repertoires in COVID-19. Overall study context: T cells, B-cell-depleted T cells, or PBMCs supplied cDNA or gDNA.

Per the authors' pipeline: Reference gene primers were amplified, and this amplification served to estimate nucleated cell counts. The method was immunoSEQ multiplex PCR; TCRdb's version includes in-frame clones alone and lacks a portion of them. Clone size and V and J calls were adopted from that table, with D and trimming inferred from the DNA. The table lists some 110,000 clones, roughly 79% of them singletons. Germline CDR1 SGHRS, CDR2 YFSETQ. CDR3 length equals 14 residues. Trimming shortened V by 1 base and J by 5 bases, and 10 bases separated the two germline ends. The chain carries TRBV5-1 and TRBJ2-1; tentatively, D is TRBD2 (5 bases). This sequence originates from an elderly man with acute or convalescent COVID-19. The sample was peripheral blood. The CDR3 DNA reads as TGCGCCAGCAGCTTGAGGGTCGGGAACAATGAGCAGTTCTTC. The encoded protein is CASSLRVGNNEQFF. The full variable domain, in which reference TRBV5-1 and TRBJ2-1 provide the parts outside the CDR3, is KAGVTQTPRYLIKTRGQQVTLSCSPISGHRSVSWYQQTPGQGLQFLFEYFSETQRNKGNFPGRFSGRQFSNSRSEMNVSTLELGDSALYLCASSLRVGNNEQFFGPGTRLTVL.